This passage covers 25 T cell receptor beta chains from one sample sequenced in a study of T cells of healthy individuals. TCRdb re-called the 5' RACE reads through MiXCR, storing one row per CDR3 protein. The table has some 41,000 distinct CDR3 sequences, 4% to 5% seen once. The receptors were gathered from a human donor in good health.

The chain carries TRBV30 and TRBJ2-1; D remains ambiguous. This CDR3 has 14 amino acids. Germline V CDR1 and CDR2: GTSNPN, SVGIG (reference sequence). Trimming shortened V by 4 bases and J by 1 base, and 11 bases separated the two germline ends. The CDR3 sequence: CAWTPFGSYNEQFF. In nucleotides, the CDR3 is TGTGCCTGGACACCTTTTGGGTCCTACAATGAGCAGTTCTTC.

This clonotype was found many times. The chain employs TRBV7-9 and TRBJ1-5; 8 nucleotides align to TRBD1. After removal of 8 bases from V and 3 bases from J, the junction contained 6 bases not matched to a gene. Germline V lookup: CDR1 SEHNR, CDR2 FQNEAQ (reference sequence). CDR3 length: 14 amino acids. The CDR3 DNA follows: TGTGCCAGCTCGCCGGGACAGGTCAATCAGCCCCAGCATTTT. Translating gives CASSPGQVNQPQHF.

Ten or more counts support this clonotype. The chain links TRBV29-1 to TRBJ2-7; 9 positions agree with TRBD1. The V gene end was trimmed by 4 bases and the J gene end by 0 bases; junction bases not matched to a gene: 7. Germline CDR1 and CDR2: SQVTM and ANQGSEA. The CDR3 runs 15 residues. CDR3 sequence (DNA): TGCAGCGTTGTGGGACAGGGTAGGGACTCCTACGAGCAGTACTTC. Encoded protein: CSVVGQGRDSYEQYF.

This clonotype has at least ten counts. CDR3 region: CSVRDTGASTDTQYF. The CDR3 DNA sequence: TGCAGCGTTCGGGACACAGGGGCGAGCACAGATACGCAGTATTTT. The chain joins TRBV29-1 to TRBJ2-3; TRBD1 aligns across 7 bases. Germline CDR1 is SQVTM and CDR2 is ANQGSEA. The CDR3 has 15 residues. V was pared by 5 bases and J by 0 bases, with 8 bases of the junction left unmatched.

This clonotype was detected many times. This rearrangement joins TRBV6-2 or TRBV6-3 to TRBJ2-5; TRBD1 matches 9 bases. The CDR3 totals 12 residues. CDR1 is MNHEY and CDR2 is SVGEGT in the germline V gene. V lost 10 bases and J lost 4; bases outside the gene matches: 4. Written as DNA, the CDR3 is TGTGCCACCGAGGACAGGGGAGAGACCCAGTACTTC. This sequence encodes CATEDRGETQYF.

This clonotype was seen many times. The chain carries TRBV6-1 and TRBJ2-1; TRBD2 matches at 7 bases. The CDR3 sequence is 16 residues long. Germline trimming cut 1 base from V and 1 base from J; bases unmatched to any gene: 4. In germline, CDR1 is MNHNS, CDR2 SASEGT. CDR3 amino acids: CASSEGSGGSYNEQFF. CDR3 DNA sequence: TGTGCCAGCAGTGAAGGTTCGGGGGGTTCCTACAATGAGCAGTTCTTC.

V and J are TRBV20-1 and TRBJ1-6; D is possibly TRBD1 (6 bases). CDR3 length: 13 amino acids. V lost 1 base and J lost 10, with 11 bases in between. From germline, CDR1 is DFQATT and CDR2 SNEGSKA (reference sequence). The CDR3 DNA reads as TGCAGTGCTAGAGTGGGGGGCGGATCACCCCTCCACTTT. Translating it yields CSARVGGGSPLHF.

The chain has TRBV4-1 and TRBJ2-7; 9 bases line up with TRBD2. V shed 2 bases and J 0 bases; nucleotides not matched to a gene: 14. This CDR3 spans 19 amino acids. CDR1 and CDR2 (germline): MGHRA, YSYEKL. CDR3 sequence: CASSQLPKPRLAASYEQYF. CDR3 coding DNA: TGCGCCAGCAGCCAACTTCCCAAACCTAGACTAGCGGCCTCCTACGAGCAGTACTTC.

This clonotype was seen many times. This chain links TRBV20-1 with TRBJ2-1; TRBD2 aligns across 8 bases. Germline V lookup: CDR1 DFQATT, CDR2 SNEGSKA (reference sequence). V was clipped by 0 bases and J by 0 bases; unmatched bases: 4. The CDR3 is 16 residues long. CDR3 loop: CSARDSGTSSYNEQFF. The CDR3 region has the DNA TGCAGTGCTAGAGACTCCGGGACTAGCTCCTACAATGAGCAGTTCTTC.

This clonotype turned up a few times. The chain recombines TRBV29-1 with TRBJ1-1; D perhaps matches TRBD1 (6 bases). V lost 0 bases and J 5 bases, leaving 13 bases between the germline ends. The CDR3 runs 14 residues. Germline CDR1 and CDR2: SQVTM and ANQGSEA. The CDR3 DNA is TGCAGCGTTGAAGAAAGGGGGAAGGATACTGAAGCTTTCTTT. Translating gives CSVEERGKDTEAFF.

This clonotype was seen only a few times. V gene TRBV6-5 combines with J gene TRBJ2-1, with TRBD2 matching 10 bases. The CDR3 spans 16 residues. The germline V gene has CDR1 MNHEY and CDR2 SVGAGI. After removal of 6 bases from V and 5 bases from J, the junction contained 10 bases not matched to a gene. In DNA, the CDR3 is TGTGCCAGCAGACCACGGAGCGGGAGGGCCCACAATGAGCAGTTCTTC. Encoded protein: CASRPRSGRAHNEQFF.

V and J are TRBV12-3 or TRBV12-4 and TRBJ2-3, with D possibly called TRBD1 or TRBD2 (6 bases each). The V gene lost 3 bases and the J gene lost 0 bases, with 13 bases spanning the gap. The CDR3 length is 16 residues. The DNA for the CDR3 is TGTGCCAGCAGTTTGGGGGGCGGTACTAGCACAGATACGCAGTATTTT. Translating gives CASSLGGGTSTDTQYF.

This clonotype was found many times. The chain is built from TRBV7-9 and TRBJ2-1, with D perhaps matching TRBD1 (7 bases). Germline V gives CDR1 SEHNR, CDR2 FQNEAQ (reference sequence). The CDR3 consists of 14 residues. V dropped 4 bases and J dropped 8 bases, with 15 bases sitting between them. The CDR3 is CASSSRGARDEQFF. Here the CDR3 DNA reads TGTGCCAGCAGCTCCAGGGGGGCTCGGGATGAGCAGTTCTTC.

This clonotype was detected only a few times. J is TRBJ1-5 and V is TRBV4-1, with D unresolved. This CDR3 contains 15 residues. Germline-derived CDR1 and CDR2 are MGHRA and YSYEKL. The germline V and J ends were trimmed by 4 bases and 6 bases, with 16 bases remaining between them. DNA for the CDR3: TGCGCCAGCAGCCCGGTCGAACGAGCGGGTCAGCCCCAGCATTTT. Encoded protein: CASSPVERAGQPQHF.

This clonotype showed up many times. The chain couples TRBV6-2 or TRBV6-3 to TRBJ2-5; 8 bases match TRBD2. This CDR3 has 13 residues. Germline trimming cut 5 bases from V and 5 bases from J; bases unmatched to any gene: 4. Germline values: CDR1 MNHEY, CDR2 SVGEGT. This chain's CDR3 is CASSEREHETQYF. The CDR3 DNA follows: TGTGCCAGCAGTGAGCGGGAGCACGAGACCCAGTACTTC.

This clonotype was seen repeatedly, ten times or more. The J gene is TRBJ2-3, the V gene TRBV10-3; D remains unclear. Per the germline V gene, CDR1 is ENHRY and CDR2 is SYGVKD. With 2 bases removed from V and 7 bases from J, the gap between germline ends came to 7 bases. The length of the CDR3 is 12 residues. The CDR3 region is CAISEGSNTQYF. The DNA for the CDR3 is TGTGCCATCAGTGAGGGATCCAATACGCAGTATTTT.

The chain is built from TRBV6-2 or TRBV6-3 and TRBJ2-3; 12 bases line up with TRBD2. Germline V lookup: CDR1 MNHEY, CDR2 SVGEGT. V was clipped by 5 bases and J by 4 bases; unmatched bases: 4. The CDR3 has 15 residues. The CDR3 region has the DNA TGTGCCAGCAGTCTAGCGGGGGGGGCCGCAGATACGCAGTATTTT. It is translated as CASSLAGGAADTQYF.

This clonotype has only a few counts. V and J are TRBV20-1 and TRBJ2-3; 9 bases are shared with TRBD2. The length of the CDR3 is 18 residues. The germline V gene encodes CDR1 DFQATT and CDR2 SNEGSKA (reference sequence). The CDR3 spells CSASDLAGISQGTDTQYF. The CDR3 nucleotides are TGCAGCGCTTCGGATCTAGCGGGAATAAGTCAAGGGACAGATACGCAGTATTTT.

Only one count was recorded for this clonotype. The V call is TRBV18, the J call TRBJ1-4; D call uncertain. V was clipped by 2 bases and J by 8 bases, with 9 bases between them. In germline, CDR1 is KGHSH, CDR2 LQKENI. CDR3 length: 13 amino acids. The CDR3 loop is CASSPSQREKLFF. The CDR3 DNA reads TGTGCCAGCTCACCATCGCAAAGAGAAAAACTGTTTTTT.

Only a few counts were recorded for this clonotype. The J gene is TRBJ2-5, the V gene TRBV29-1; D unresolved. V was shortened by 7 bases and J by 5 bases, with 8 bases between the two germline ends. This CDR3 region has 10 residues. Germline V CDR1 and CDR2: SQVTM, ANQGSEA. This CDR3 is CSASLETQYF. The CDR3 DNA follows: TGCAGCGCGTCCTTGGAGACCCAGTACTTC.

This clonotype has at least ten counts. The rearrangement joins TRBV29-1 to TRBJ2-7; the D gene could be TRBD1 or TRBD2 (5 bases each). Per germline, CDR1 SQVTM and CDR2 ANQGSEA. V lost 3 bases to trimming and J lost 4 bases, with 7 bases between them. The CDR3 length is 11 residues. The CDR3 spells CSVEWGYEQYF. For the CDR3, the DNA is TGCAGCGTTGAGTGGGGGTACGAGCAGTACTTC.

This clonotype was seen a handful of times. This chain joins TRBV7-9 and TRBJ2-1; D remains unclear. CDR1 is SEHNR and CDR2 is FQNEAQ in the germline V gene (reference sequence). The V end lost 1 base, the J end lost 1 base, and 8 bases lay between the germline ends. CDR3 length: 15 residues. CDR3 in DNA: TGTGCCAGCAGCTTAGTTAGAATGTCCTACAATGAGCAGTTCTTC. It codes for CASSLVRMSYNEQFF.

This clonotype occurred many times. The rearrangement links TRBV13 to TRBJ2-7; 7 bases fit TRBD1. This CDR3 is built from 15 residues. Germline-derived CDR1 and CDR2 are PRHDT and FYEKMQ (reference sequence). Losses at the gene ends were 2 bases for V and 6 bases for J; bases not matched to a gene: 10. CDR3 DNA: TGTGCCAGCAGCTTATCGGGACAGTCTTTTGTCGAGCAGTACTTC. Translated, it gives CASSLSGQSFVEQYF.

The CDR3 here is CASSPREGEQFF. In DNA form, the CDR3 reads TGTGCCAGCTCACCACGGGAAGGTGAGCAGTTCTTC. The J gene is TRBJ2-1, the V gene TRBV18; the D is unclear. Germline lookup yields CDR1 KGHSH and CDR2 LQKENI. Trimming shortened V by 1 base and J by 9 bases, and 7 bases separated the two germline ends. This CDR3 has 12 amino acids.

This clonotype was found many times. The chain has TRBV4-3 and TRBJ1-2; D is undetermined. The CDR3 has 15 amino acids. Germline V gives CDR1 LGHNA, CDR2 YSLEER. V dropped 3 bases and J dropped 4 bases, with 15 bases sitting between them. The CDR3 DNA is TGCGCCAGCAGCCATGGATTCGAGGGAAGCTATGGCTACACCTTC. As protein: CASSHGFEGSYGYTF.